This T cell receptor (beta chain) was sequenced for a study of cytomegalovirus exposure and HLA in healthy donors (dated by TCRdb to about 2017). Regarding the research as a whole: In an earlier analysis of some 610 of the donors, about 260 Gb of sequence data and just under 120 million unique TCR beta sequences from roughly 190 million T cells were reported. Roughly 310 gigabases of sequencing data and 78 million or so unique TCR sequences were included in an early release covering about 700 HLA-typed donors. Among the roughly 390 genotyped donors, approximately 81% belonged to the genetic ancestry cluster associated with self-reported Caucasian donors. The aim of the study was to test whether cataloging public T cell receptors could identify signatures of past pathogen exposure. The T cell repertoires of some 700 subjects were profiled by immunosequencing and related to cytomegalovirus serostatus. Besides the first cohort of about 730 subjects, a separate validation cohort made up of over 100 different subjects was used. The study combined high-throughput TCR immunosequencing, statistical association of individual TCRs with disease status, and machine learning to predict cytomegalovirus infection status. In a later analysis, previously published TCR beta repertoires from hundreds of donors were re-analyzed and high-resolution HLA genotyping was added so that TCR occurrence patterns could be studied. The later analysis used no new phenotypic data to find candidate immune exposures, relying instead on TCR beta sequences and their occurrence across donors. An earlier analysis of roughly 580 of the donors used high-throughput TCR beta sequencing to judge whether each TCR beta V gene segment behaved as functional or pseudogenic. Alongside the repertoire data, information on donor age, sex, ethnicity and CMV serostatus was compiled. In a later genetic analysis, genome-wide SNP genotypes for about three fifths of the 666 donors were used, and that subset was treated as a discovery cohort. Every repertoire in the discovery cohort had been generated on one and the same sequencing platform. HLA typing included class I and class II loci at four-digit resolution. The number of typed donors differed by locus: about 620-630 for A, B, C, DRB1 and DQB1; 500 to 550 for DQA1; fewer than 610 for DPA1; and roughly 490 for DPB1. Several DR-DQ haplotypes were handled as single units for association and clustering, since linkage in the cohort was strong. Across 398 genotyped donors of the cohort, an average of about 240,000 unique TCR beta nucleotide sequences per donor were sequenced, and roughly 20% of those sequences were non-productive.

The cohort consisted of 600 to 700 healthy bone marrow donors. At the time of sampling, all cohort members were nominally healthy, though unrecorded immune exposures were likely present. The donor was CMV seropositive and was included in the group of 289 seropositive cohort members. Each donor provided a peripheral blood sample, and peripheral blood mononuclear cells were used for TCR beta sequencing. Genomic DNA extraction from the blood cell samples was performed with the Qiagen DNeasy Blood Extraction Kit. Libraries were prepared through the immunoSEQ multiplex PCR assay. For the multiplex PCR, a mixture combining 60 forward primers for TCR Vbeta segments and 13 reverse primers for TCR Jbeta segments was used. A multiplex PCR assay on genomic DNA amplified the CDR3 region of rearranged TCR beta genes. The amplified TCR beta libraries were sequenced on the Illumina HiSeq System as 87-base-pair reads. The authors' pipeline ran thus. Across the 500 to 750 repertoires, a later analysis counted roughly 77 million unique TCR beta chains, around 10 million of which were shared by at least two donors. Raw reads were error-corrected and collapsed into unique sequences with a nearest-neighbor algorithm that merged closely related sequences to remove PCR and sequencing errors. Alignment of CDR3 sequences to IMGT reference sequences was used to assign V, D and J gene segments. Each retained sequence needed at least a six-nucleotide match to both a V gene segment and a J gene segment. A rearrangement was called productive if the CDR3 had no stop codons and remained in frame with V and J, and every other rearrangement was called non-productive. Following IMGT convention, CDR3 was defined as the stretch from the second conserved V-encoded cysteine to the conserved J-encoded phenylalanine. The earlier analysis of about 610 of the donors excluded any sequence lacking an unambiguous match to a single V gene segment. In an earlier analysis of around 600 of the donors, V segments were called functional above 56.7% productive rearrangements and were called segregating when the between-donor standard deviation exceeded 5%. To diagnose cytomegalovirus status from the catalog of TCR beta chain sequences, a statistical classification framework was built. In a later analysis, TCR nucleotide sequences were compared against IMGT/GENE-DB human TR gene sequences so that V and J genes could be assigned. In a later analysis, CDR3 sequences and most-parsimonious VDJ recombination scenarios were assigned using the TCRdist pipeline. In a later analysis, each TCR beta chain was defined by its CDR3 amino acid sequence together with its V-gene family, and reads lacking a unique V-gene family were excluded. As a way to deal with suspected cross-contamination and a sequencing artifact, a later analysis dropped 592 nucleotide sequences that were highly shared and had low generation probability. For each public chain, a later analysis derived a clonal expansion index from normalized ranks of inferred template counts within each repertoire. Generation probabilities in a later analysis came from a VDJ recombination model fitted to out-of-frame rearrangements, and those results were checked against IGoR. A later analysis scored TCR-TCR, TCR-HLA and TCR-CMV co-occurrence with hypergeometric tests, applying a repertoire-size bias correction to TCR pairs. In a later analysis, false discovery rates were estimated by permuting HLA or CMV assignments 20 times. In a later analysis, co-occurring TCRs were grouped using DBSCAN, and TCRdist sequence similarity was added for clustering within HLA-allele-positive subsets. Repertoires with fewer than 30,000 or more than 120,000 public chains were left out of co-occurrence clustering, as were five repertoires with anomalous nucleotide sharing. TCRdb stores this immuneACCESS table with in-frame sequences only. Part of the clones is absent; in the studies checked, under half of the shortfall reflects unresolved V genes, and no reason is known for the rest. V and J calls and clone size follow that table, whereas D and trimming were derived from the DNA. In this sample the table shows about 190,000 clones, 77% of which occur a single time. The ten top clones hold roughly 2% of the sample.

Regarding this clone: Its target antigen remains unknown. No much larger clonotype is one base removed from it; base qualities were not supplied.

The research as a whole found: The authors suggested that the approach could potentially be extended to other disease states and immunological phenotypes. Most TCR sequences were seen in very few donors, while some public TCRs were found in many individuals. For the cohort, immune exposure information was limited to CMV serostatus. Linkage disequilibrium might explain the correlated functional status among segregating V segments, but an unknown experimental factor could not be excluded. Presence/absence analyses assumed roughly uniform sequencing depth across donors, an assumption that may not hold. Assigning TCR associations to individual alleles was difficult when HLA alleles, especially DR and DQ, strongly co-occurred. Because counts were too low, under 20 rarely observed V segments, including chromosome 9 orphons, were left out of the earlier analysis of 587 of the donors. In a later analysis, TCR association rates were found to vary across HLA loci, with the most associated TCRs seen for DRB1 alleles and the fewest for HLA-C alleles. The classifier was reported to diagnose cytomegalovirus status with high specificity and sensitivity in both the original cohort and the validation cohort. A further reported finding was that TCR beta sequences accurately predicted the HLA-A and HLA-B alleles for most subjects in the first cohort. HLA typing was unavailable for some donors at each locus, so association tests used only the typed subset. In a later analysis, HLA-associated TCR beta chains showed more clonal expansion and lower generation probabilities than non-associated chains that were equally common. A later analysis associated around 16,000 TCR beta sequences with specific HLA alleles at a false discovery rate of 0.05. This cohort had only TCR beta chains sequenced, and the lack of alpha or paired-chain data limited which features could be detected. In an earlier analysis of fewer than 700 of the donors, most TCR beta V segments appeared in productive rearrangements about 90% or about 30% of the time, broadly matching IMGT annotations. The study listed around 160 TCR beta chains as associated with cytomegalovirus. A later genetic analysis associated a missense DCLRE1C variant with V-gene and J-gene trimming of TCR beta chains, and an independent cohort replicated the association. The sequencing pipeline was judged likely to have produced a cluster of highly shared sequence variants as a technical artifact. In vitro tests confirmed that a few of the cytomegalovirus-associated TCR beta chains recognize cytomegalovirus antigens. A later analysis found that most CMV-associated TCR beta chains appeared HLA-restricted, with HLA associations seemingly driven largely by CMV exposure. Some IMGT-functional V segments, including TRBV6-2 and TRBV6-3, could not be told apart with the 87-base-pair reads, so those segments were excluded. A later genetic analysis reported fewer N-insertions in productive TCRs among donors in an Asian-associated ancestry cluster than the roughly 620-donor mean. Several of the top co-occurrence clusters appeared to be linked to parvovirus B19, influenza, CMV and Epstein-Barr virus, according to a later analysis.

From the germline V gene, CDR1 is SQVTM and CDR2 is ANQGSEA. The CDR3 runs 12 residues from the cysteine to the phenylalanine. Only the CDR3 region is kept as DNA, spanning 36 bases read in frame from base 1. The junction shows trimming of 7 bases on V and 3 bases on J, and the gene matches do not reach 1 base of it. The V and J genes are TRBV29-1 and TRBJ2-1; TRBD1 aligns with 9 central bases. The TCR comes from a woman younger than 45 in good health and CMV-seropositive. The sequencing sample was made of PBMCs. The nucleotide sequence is TGCAGCGCGGACAGGGGCTACAATGAGCAGTTCTTC. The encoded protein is CSADRGYNEQFF.